The next 29 T cell receptor beta chains were all read from a single sample in a study of blood T cell repertoires in COVID-19. Method: immunoSEQ multiplex PCR; TCRdb's copy keeps in-frame clones and lacks some. Here the sample spans more than 100,000 clones, 75% to 90% being singletons. Source material: peripheral blood. The receptors come from a man aged 35 to 55 with acute or convalescent COVID-19.

J is TRBJ2-7 and V is TRBV7-9, with 13 nucleotides matching TRBD2. The trim removed 5 bases at V and 7 bases at J, leaving 11 bases unmatched. Germline assignment: CDR1 SEHNR and CDR2 FQNEAQ (reference sequence). This CDR3 region has 16 residues. CDR3: CASSIGLAGEFWEQYF. The CDR3 DNA reads as TGTGCCAGCAGCATAGGACTAGCGGGGGAGTTTTGGGAGCAGTACTTC.

The genes are TRBV6-2 or TRBV6-3 and TRBJ2-5; 8 bases map to TRBD1. V gave up 4 bases and J gave up 1 base; unmatched junction bases: 20. The germline CDR1 and CDR2 sequences are MNHEY and SVGEGT. The CDR3 is 20 amino acids. In nucleotides, the CDR3 is TGTGCCAGCAGTTCCCTCCGGGACAGGTTCTCCCAATCTGTCCAAGAGACCCAGTACTTC. Protein sequence: CASSSLRDRFSQSVQETQYF.

The chain is built from TRBV9 and TRBJ2-2; possibly TRBD1 for D (6 bases). Trimming took off 0 bases at V and 0 bases at J, with 9 bases between the two ends. This CDR3 has 16 residues. Per the germline V gene, CDR1 is SGDLS and CDR2 is YYNGEE. The CDR3 spells CASSVGGQANTGELFF. The CDR3 DNA sequence: TGTGCCAGCAGCGTAGGGGGGCAGGCGAACACCGGGGAGCTGTTTTTT.

This clone appeared once. The V call is TRBV5-4, the J call TRBJ1-5; D possibly corresponds to TRBD1 (6 bases). Trimming cost V 4 bases and J 11 bases, with 13 bases left between them. Germline lookup yields CDR1 SGHNT and CDR2 YYREEE (reference sequence). The CDR3 consists of 12 residues. Written as DNA, the CDR3 is TGTGCCAGCAGCGTTCAGGGGCAAGCCCAGCATTTT. Protein: CASSVQGQAQHF.

The genes are TRBV25-1 and TRBJ1-5; D is undetermined. Trimming cost V 3 bases and J 4 bases, with 13 bases left between them. The CDR3 spans 15 residues. CDR1 and CDR2 (germline): MGHDK, SYGVNS. Here the CDR3 reads CASSDDFNPNQPQHF. Here the CDR3 DNA reads TGTGCCAGCAGTGACGACTTCAATCCAAATCAGCCCCAGCATTTT.

The chain is built from TRBV27 and TRBJ1-4; 8 bases fit TRBD1. This CDR3 is 13 amino acids long. Germline V gene lookup returns CDR1 MNHEY and CDR2 SMNVEV (reference sequence). V gave up 6 bases and J gave up 5 bases; unmatched junction bases: 2. CDR3 protein: CASRRTGNEKLFF. CDR3 coding DNA: TGTGCCAGCAGACGGACAGGGAATGAAAAACTGTTTTTT.

This clone was found once. The J gene is TRBJ1-4, the V gene TRBV4-1, with TRBD1 matching 11 bases. V shed 4 bases, J shed 8 bases, and the junction held 3 bases outside the gene matches. Germline CDR1 reads MGHRA; CDR2 reads YSYEKL. This CDR3 is built from 14 residues. The CDR3 region has the DNA TGCGCCAGCAGCCCGGGACAGGGGGGCGAAAAACTGTTTTTT. Translated, it gives CASSPGQGGEKLFF.

This rearrangement joins TRBV7-2 to TRBJ1-6; D unclear. Trimming took 5 bases from V and 0 from J, leaving 11 bases between them. The germline gives CDR1 SGHTA, CDR2 FQGNSA. The CDR3 runs 16 residues. Written as DNA, the CDR3 is TGTGCCAGCAGCGAAAGTCTAAGCTCCTATAATTCACCCCTCCACTTT. Protein sequence: CASSESLSSYNSPLHF.

The chain links TRBV7-2 to TRBJ2-1, with 10 nucleotides matching TRBD2. The V gene's germline CDR1 is SGHTA and CDR2 FQGNSA. The CDR3 consists of 15 residues. The V gene end was trimmed by 0 bases and the J gene end by 6 bases; junction bases not matched to a gene: 2. The CDR3: CASSLAAGGGNEQFF. In DNA, the CDR3 is TGTGCCAGCAGCTTAGCAGCGGGAGGGGGCAATGAGCAGTTCTTC.

The J gene is TRBJ1-5, the V gene TRBV19; perhaps TRBD1 as D (5 bases). The CDR3 spans 13 residues. From germline, CDR1 is LNHDA and CDR2 SQIVND (reference sequence). V was clipped by 6 bases and J by 4 bases, with 10 bases between them. The CDR3 sequence: CASRAQGNQPQHF. The CDR3 nucleotides are TGTGCCAGTAGGGCCCAGGGTAATCAGCCCCAGCATTTT.

This clone was counted a single time. The chain employs TRBV7-9 and TRBJ2-1; weak D call: TRBD1 (5 bases). Germline V CDR1 and CDR2: SEHNR, FQNEAQ (reference sequence). CDR3 size: 14 residues. With 5 bases removed from V and 6 bases from J, the gap between germline ends came to 14 bases. The CDR3 DNA reads TGTGCCAGCAGCCGTGGACAACCACCCAATGAGCAGTTCTTC. Amino acids: CASSRGQPPNEQFF. Full variable domain (outside the CDR3, taken from reference TRBV7-9 and TRBJ2-1): DTGVSQNPRHKITKRGQNVTFRCDPISEHNRLYWYRQTLGQGPEFLTYFQNEAQLEKSRLLSDRFSAERPKGSFSTLEIQRTEQGDSAMYLCASSRGQPPNEQFFGPGTRLTVL.

This clone was observed a few times. The CDR3 nucleotides are TGTGCCAGCAGCTGGGTCCGTCATAGCGGAGAGGACTACGAGCAGTACTTC. Protein: CASSWVRHSGEDYEQYF. The chain uses TRBV12-1 and TRBJ2-7; the table calls TRBD2, which could not be checked here. TRBV12-1 counts as a pseudogene. The CDR3 contains 17 residues.

CDR3 coding DNA: TGTGCCAGCAGCCCCACTCGAGGTAGCAATCAGCCCCAGCATTTT. Its translation is CASSPTRGSNQPQHF. The chain employs TRBV11-2 and TRBJ1-5; D unresolved. The CDR3 sequence is 15 residues long. Trimming left V 5 bases short and J 0 bases short, with 11 bases between. The germline V gene has CDR1 SGHAT and CDR2 FQNNGV. Full variable domain (missing parts from reference TRBV11-2 and TRBJ1-5): EAGVAQSPRYKIIEKRQSVAFWCNPISGHATLYWYQQILGQGPKLLIQFQNNGVVDDSQLPKDRFSAERLKGVDSTLKIQPAKLEDSAVYLCASSPTRGSNQPQHFGDGTRLSIL.

The V gene is TRBV7-2, the J gene TRBJ1-6; D not resolved. Trimming shortened V by 5 bases and J by 7 bases, and 18 bases separated the two germline ends. There are 16 residues in the CDR3. The germline V gene has CDR1 SGHTA and CDR2 FQGNSA. This chain's CDR3 is CASSTAPSTRNSPLHF. The CDR3 region has the DNA TGTGCCAGCAGCACTGCCCCTTCGACAAGAAATTCACCCCTCCACTTT.

CDR3: CASSYSSANTGELFF. DNA of the CDR3: TGTGCCAGCAGTTACTCGAGCGCGAACACCGGGGAGCTGTTTTTT. The chain joins TRBV6-5 to TRBJ2-2; D gene unclear. CDR1 and CDR2 (germline): MNHEY, SVGAGI. The CDR3 is 15 residues long. The V end lost 0 bases, the J end lost 0 bases, and 5 bases lay between the germline ends.

The CDR3 is CASSFDRGYGYTF. The CDR3 DNA sequence: TGTGCCAGCAGTTTCGACAGGGGGTATGGCTACACCTTC. The chain carries TRBV12-3 or TRBV12-4 and TRBJ1-2; 9 positions match TRBD1. CDR3 size: 13 residues. Germline trimming cut 3 bases from V and 5 bases from J; bases unmatched to any gene: 1.

This clone was found once. The chain links TRBV5-8 to TRBJ2-1, with 9 bases fitting TRBD2. V shed 0 bases and J 3 bases; nucleotides not matched to a gene: 1. The CDR3 extends over 15 amino acids. Germline values: CDR1 SGHTS, CDR2 YDEGEE. CDR3 sequence (DNA): TGTGCCAGCAGCTTGGAGACTAGCGGCTACAATGAGCAGTTCTTC. It translates to CASSLETSGYNEQFF.

The V and J genes are TRBV9 and TRBJ2-5, with D maybe TRBD1 (6 bases). CDR1 is SGDLS and CDR2 is YYNGEE in the germline V gene. The CDR3 contains 15 residues. Trimming cost V 0 bases and J 3 bases, with 12 bases left between them. This CDR3 reads CASSVGRRGKETQYF. DNA of the CDR3: TGTGCCAGCAGCGTAGGGCGTAGGGGGAAAGAGACCCAGTACTTC.

This clone was observed a handful of times. The DNA for the CDR3 is TGTGCCAGTAGTATAAGAGGGACTGGTCAGCCCCAGCATTTT. This translates into CASSIRGTGQPQHF. This chain links TRBV19 with TRBJ1-5; D might be TRBD1 (5 bases). CDR1 and CDR2 from the germline V gene are LNHDA and SQIVND (reference sequence). This CDR3 is 14 amino acids long. The V gene lost 2 bases and the J gene lost 6 bases, with 11 bases spanning the gap. Full variable domain (rest looked up from reference TRBV19 and TRBJ1-5): DGGITQSPKYLFRKEGQNVTLSCEQNLNHDAMYWYRQDPGQGLRLIYYSQIVNDFQKGDIAEGYSVSREKKESFPLTVTSAQKNPTAFYLCASSIRGTGQPQHFGDGTRLSIL.

The rearrangement joins TRBV5-4 to TRBJ2-3; D remains ambiguous. Germline V gene lookup returns CDR1 SGHNT and CDR2 YYREEE (reference sequence). The CDR3 totals 14 residues. With 0 bases removed from V and 2 bases from J, the gap between germline ends came to 7 bases. The CDR3 loop is CASSLDRYTDTQYF. The CDR3 DNA follows: TGTGCCAGCAGCTTGGACAGATACACAGATACGCAGTATTTT. The full variable domain, its missing parts supplied by reference TRBV5-4 and TRBJ2-3, is ETGVTQSPTHLIKTRGQQVTLRCSSQSGHNTVSWYQQALGQGPQFIFQYYREEENGRGNFPPRFSGLQFPNYSSELNVNALELDDSALYLCASSLDRYTDTQYFGPGTRLTVL.

The rearrangement uses TRBV3-1 (or the pseudogene TRBV3-2) and TRBJ2-3; 10 positions match TRBD1. Germline CDR1 and CDR2: LGHDT and YNNKEL (reference sequence). The trim removed 3 bases at V and 9 bases at J, leaving 9 bases unmatched. The CDR3 runs to 15 residues. CDR3 sequence reads: CASSQDRDRGLTQYF. In nucleotides, the CDR3 is TGTGCCAGCAGCCAGGACCGGGACAGGGGATTAACGCAGTATTTT.

The genes are TRBV5-6 and TRBJ2-3; 12 nucleotides line up with TRBD2. The length of the CDR3 is 16 residues. The trim removed 0 bases at V and 4 bases at J, leaving 3 bases unmatched. Per germline, CDR1 SGHDT and CDR2 YYEEEE. CDR3 sequence: CASSLVGTSGSDTQYF. CDR3 bases: TGTGCCAGCAGCTTGGTGGGGACTAGCGGGTCAGATACGCAGTATTTT.

The rearrangement joins TRBV11-3 to TRBJ2-2; 10 nucleotides match TRBD2. Losses at the gene ends were 3 bases for V and 2 bases for J; bases not matched to a gene: 3. From germline, CDR1 is SGHNT and CDR2 YENEEA. The CDR3 has 16 residues. In DNA form, the CDR3 reads TGTGCCAGCAGCTTGTGGACTAGCGGAAACACCGGGGAGCTGTTTTTT. It encodes CASSLWTSGNTGELFF.

The rearrangement uses TRBV7-9 and TRBJ1-1; TRBD1 might be the D (5 bases). The CDR3 covers 17 residues. The germline V gene has CDR1 SEHNR and CDR2 FQNEAQ (reference sequence). V shed 5 bases and J shed 3 bases, with 22 bases lying between them. The CDR3 nucleotides are TGTGCCAGCAGCCTCTCGGGGGGGAGGGGCTTTGACACTGAAGCTTTCTTT. Translation: CASSLSGGRGFDTEAFF.

The chain joins TRBV18 to TRBJ2-3; the D is unclear. Trimming removed 6 bases from V and 0 bases from J, with 4 bases in between. The CDR3 runs to 12 residues. Germline V gene lookup returns CDR1 KGHSH and CDR2 LQKENI. For the CDR3, the DNA is TGTGCCAGCTCCCTAAGCACAGATACGCAGTATTTT. Residues: CASSLSTDTQYF.

This chain connects TRBV11-2 to TRBJ2-6, with TRBD1 identical over 7 bases. In germline, CDR1 is SGHAT, CDR2 FQNNGV. V lost 5 bases and J lost 2; bases outside the gene matches: 0. The CDR3 covers 14 residues. The CDR3 sequence: CASSQGAGANVLTF. As DNA, the CDR3 is TGTGCCAGCAGCCAGGGGGCTGGGGCCAACGTCCTGACTTTC.

The genes are TRBV12-5 and TRBJ2-2, with D tentatively TRBD1 (7 bases). V was clipped by 3 bases and J by 0 bases, with 11 bases between them. This CDR3 has 16 amino acids. From germline, CDR1 is LGHNT and CDR2 FRNRAP. The CDR3 protein is CASGLGGGTNTGELFF. CDR3 sequence (DNA): TGTGCTAGTGGTTTAGGAGGGGGCACGAACACCGGGGAGCTGTTTTTT.

This chain connects TRBV27 to TRBJ1-1; possible D gene TRBD1, 6 bases. Trimming left V 6 bases short and J 6 bases short, with 17 bases between. The CDR3 runs to 14 residues. CDR1 MNHEY and CDR2 SMNVEV come from the germline V gene (reference sequence). This CDR3 is CASRILRGASEAFF. The CDR3 nucleotides are TGTGCCAGCAGGATATTACGGGGGGCCTCTGAAGCTTTCTTT.

The chain uses TRBV4-3 and TRBJ1-5, with D possibly TRBD1 on 5 matching bases. Trimming left V 0 bases short and J 0 bases short, with 9 bases between. CDR3 length: 16 residues. CDR1 is LGHNA, CDR2 YSLEER, per germline. The chain's CDR3 is CASSQDPGDSNQPQHF. CDR3 nucleotides: TGCGCCAGCAGCCAAGATCCGGGGGATAGCAATCAGCCCCAGCATTTT.